In its sample, the clone carrying this T cell receptor beta chain was seen a few times. Its antigen remains unidentified. The method was immunoSEQ multiplex PCR; TCRdb's version includes in-frame clones alone and lacks a portion of them. The data show about 35,000 clones, about 81% seen once. This specimen belongs to a study of pediatric ulcerative colitis. One to two pinch biopsies were taken from the rectum during colonoscopy. Before the diagnostic colonoscopy, ulcerative colitis patients were free of immunosuppressive medication. CDR3 length equals 15 residues. The germline gives CDR1 SGHKS, CDR2 YYEKEE (reference sequence). V gave up 3 bases and J gave up 4 bases, with 14 bases separating them. Overall study findings and caveats: Compared with controls, ulcerative colitis showed greater blood-rectum clone sharing. A couple of patients' blood samples yielded substantially fewer templates.

The receptor was derived from a boy aged 5 to 17 with mild ulcerative colitis. The V and J genes are TRBV5-5 and TRBJ2-1, with D perhaps matching TRBD2 (6 bases). The sample was gut tissue. In nucleotides, the CDR3 is TGTGCCAGCAGCTCTGGAGGGGCATGGTACAATGAGCAGTTCTTC. Translation gives CASSSGGAWYNEQFF.